This T cell receptor (beta chain) was identified in a study of vaccination and CD4 T cells after COVID-19. This clonotype showed up just a few times. Its antigen is still unknown. Treatment indicated: approximately 10-day PBMC culture with coronavirus spike peptide pools or control peptides (ViraFEST assay). Expansion of antigen-specific T cells with peptide pools by ViraFEST preceded sequencing of TCRs. The V gene's germline CDR1 is LNHDA and CDR2 SQIVND (reference sequence). This CDR3 spans 15 amino acids. Trimming cost V 0 bases and J 2 bases, with 8 bases left between them. Study-level points and caveats: Only after vaccination were a median roughly 83% of convalescents' reactive clones seen.

Cultured CD4+ T cell DNA was sequenced using the Oncomine TCR Beta short-read assay. In TCRdb, the PCR reads were re-called with MiXCR into one record per CDR3 protein. The sample holds 10,000 or so distinct CDR3 sequences; around 66% are singletons and the top ten take over 8%. The sequenced sample was CD4+ T cells from blood, cultured in vitro. This sequence joins TRBV19 and TRBJ1-5, with a tentative D call TRBD1 (5 bases). The sequence was collected from a human donor who had recovered from COVID-19. The CDR3 is CASSIDRAGNQPQHF. The CDR3 DNA reads as TGTGCCAGTAGTATAGACAGGGCCGGCAATCAGCCCCAGCATTTT. The full variable domain, with the rest looked up from reference TRBV19 and TRBJ1-5, is DGGITQSPKYLFRKEGQNVTLSCEQNLNHDAMYWYRQDPGQGLRLIYYSQIVNDFQKGDIAEGYSVSREKKESFPLTVTSAQKNPTAFYLCASSIDRAGNQPQHFGDGTRLSIL.